What follows is one T cell receptor (beta chain) and its context. What it recognizes is unknown. The treatment denotes: roughly 18 received Ad26.COV2.S at low or high dose, single or two shots; 5 received placebo; per-sample allocation not given. Samples were taken on day 63 after the first vaccine or placebo injection. This person who donated was an adult of 18-55 years in Boston. The data stem from a study of Ad26.COV2.S vaccination and SARS-CoV-2 variants. Study-wide background: Trial arm assignment for the donor was COV1001 Ad26.COV2.S.

V lost 4 bases, J lost 0 bases, and 17 bases lay in between. Germline V gene lookup returns CDR1 SGHNT and CDR2 YYREEE (reference sequence). This CDR3 comprises 17 residues. Method: immunoSEQ multiplex PCR; TCRdb's copy keeps in-frame clones and lacks some. Altogether fewer than 900,000 clones are present, around 90% being singletons, with the ten largest covering nearly 1.5%. Findings and caveats of the study: Ad26.COV2.S recipients had broader spike-specific TCRs (P = 0.0014).

This sequence originates from a person aged 18-65 years who received the Ad26.COV2.S COVID-19 vaccine or a placebo. The rearrangement uses TRBV5-4 and TRBJ2-4; D remains unclear. Sequenced material: peripheral blood, taken in a trial of Ad26.COV2.S vaccine versus placebo. CDR3 region: CASSPRGARIAKNIQYF. The CDR3 nucleotides read TGTGCCAGCAGCCCCCGTGGCGCAAGGATAGCCAAAAACATTCAGTACTTC.